The clone carrying this T cell receptor (beta chain) was detected only a few times. Method: immunoSEQ multiplex PCR; TCRdb's copy keeps in-frame clones and lacks some. This table holds roughly 450,000 clones, about 90% found once. The data stem from a study of blood T cell repertoires in COVID-19. Study information: PBMCs, B-cell-depleted T cells, or T cells provided the cDNA or gDNA that made up the material.

The CDR3 consists of 12 residues. Trimming left V 2 bases short and J 2 bases short, with 2 bases between. Germline values: CDR1 SGHTS, CDR2 YDEGEE. This TCR came from a man between 18 and 29 years old who had recovered from COVID-19. The sample was PBMCs or T cells enriched from blood (not recorded which). The chain carries TRBV5-8 and TRBJ1-3; no clear D. The CDR3 is CASSFAGNTIYF. CDR3 in DNA: TGTGCCAGCAGCTTCGCTGGAAACACCATATATTTT.